A single sample is the source of the 29 T cell receptor beta chains below, sequenced in a study of blood T cell repertoires in COVID-19. This table comes from immunoSEQ multiplex PCR, and its TCRdb copy is limited to in-frame clones, with some not included. The table records about 180,000 clones, about 86% of them present only once. Sequencing was done on a sample of peripheral blood. The receptors originated from a man between 65 and 85 years old with active or convalescent COVID-19.

V usage is TRBV5-5 and J usage is TRBJ1-3; D perhaps matches TRBD1 (6 bases). From germline, CDR1 is SGHKS and CDR2 YYEKEE (reference sequence). The CDR3 consists of 17 residues. V gave up 3 bases and J gave up 0 bases, with 16 bases separating them. CDR3: CASSSGQSRSSGNTIYF. As DNA, the CDR3 is TGTGCCAGCAGCTCCGGACAGAGCCGTTCCTCTGGAAACACCATATATTTT.

The chain combines TRBV29-1 with TRBJ2-1, with D possibly matching TRBD1 (6 bases). This CDR3 region has 17 residues. Germline CDR1 and CDR2: SQVTM and ANQGSEA. Trimming removed 4 bases from V and 3 bases from J, with 22 bases in between. CDR3 in amino acids: CSVVPRDRLPLYNEQFF. The CDR3 DNA follows: TGCAGCGTTGTCCCCCGAGACAGGCTTCCTCTCTACAATGAGCAGTTCTTC.

This clone was found once. The V and J genes are TRBV5-1 and TRBJ2-1; D is unclear. Per germline, CDR1 SGHRS and CDR2 YFSETQ. Trimming shortened V by 0 bases and J by 0 bases, and 7 bases separated the two germline ends. The CDR3 is 15 amino acids. CDR3 in DNA: TGCGCCAGCAGCTTGGTCCACGGCTCCTACAATGAGCAGTTCTTC. Translated: CASSLVHGSYNEQFF.

This chain connects TRBV12-3 or TRBV12-4 to TRBJ2-1; D might be TRBD1 (6 bases). The CDR3 length is 13 residues. The V gene lost 7 bases and the J gene lost 8 bases, with 15 bases spanning the gap. CDR3 sequence reads: CASNTGRIDEQFF. Written as DNA, the CDR3 is TGTGCCAGCAACACAGGGCGGATCGATGAGCAGTTCTTC.

The sample holds one count of this clone. V gene TRBV5-1 combines with J gene TRBJ2-5; possibly TRBD1 for D (6 bases). The CDR3 is made up of 16 amino acids. Germline V gene lookup returns CDR1 SGHRS and CDR2 YFSETQ. V was cut by 4 bases and J by 3 bases, with 19 bases left in between. The CDR3 DNA follows: TGCGCCAGCAGCAATCTACGGACAGATATTGAAGAGACCCAGTACTTC. Protein: CASSNLRTDIEETQYF.

As concerns this clone: The junction differs from germline at one of its ends, possibly a read error. The chain combines TRBV6-2 or TRBV6-3 with TRBJ1-2; D is possibly TRBD1 (6 bases). CDR3 length: 14 amino acids. Germline V gives CDR1 MNHEY, CDR2 SVGEGT. CDR3 sequence: CASSHSQGSLAYTF. CDR3 DNA sequence: TGTGCCAGCAGTCACTCACAGGGTTCTTTGGCCTACACCTTC.

This chain connects TRBV7-9 to TRBJ1-2, with 7 bases identical to TRBD1. This CDR3 is built from 14 residues. Germline lookup yields CDR1 SEHNR and CDR2 FQNEAQ (reference sequence). Germline trimming cut 4 bases from V and 8 bases from J; bases unmatched to any gene: 10. In DNA form, the CDR3 reads TGTGCCAGCAGCTCCACACGGACAGGTTCGGGCTACACCTTC. Residues: CASSSTRTGSGYTF.

This chain uses TRBV11-3 with TRBJ2-3; maybe TRBD2 (6 bases). This CDR3 comprises 16 residues. The V end lost 1 base, the J end lost 0 bases, and 11 bases lay between the germline ends. Germline CDR1 SGHNT, CDR2 YENEEA. CDR3 nucleotide sequence: TGTGCCAGCAGCTTAGTGGGGGGAATTAGCACAGATACGCAGTATTTT. Residues: CASSLVGGISTDTQYF.

This chain uses TRBV11-2 with TRBJ2-5, with D perhaps matching TRBD2 (6 bases). The CDR3 contains 16 residues. V shed 5 bases and J shed 0 bases, with 16 bases lying between them. The V gene's germline CDR1 is SGHAT and CDR2 FQNNGV. CDR3 coding DNA: TGTGCCAGCAGCCCCCCCCGAGGGAGGAACCAAGAGACCCAGTACTTC. It specifies CASSPPRGRNQETQYF.

This chain links TRBV7-2 with TRBJ2-3, with no clear D. This CDR3 region has 13 residues. The germline V and J ends were trimmed by 3 bases and 1 base, with 5 bases remaining between them. Germline V gene data show CDR1 as SGHTA and CDR2 as FQGNSA. The CDR3 region is CASSFSGTDTQYF. The CDR3 nucleotides read TGTGCCAGCAGCTTCTCCGGCACAGATACGCAGTATTTT.

This clone showed up just a few times. J is TRBJ2-6 and V is TRBV6-2 or TRBV6-3; D is perhaps TRBD2 (6 bases). The V gene lost 6 bases and the J gene lost 9 bases, with 18 bases spanning the gap. In germline, CDR1 is MNHEY, CDR2 SVGEGT. This CDR3 is built from 15 residues. CDR3 in amino acids: CASSLSEGWVNVLTF. CDR3 coding DNA: TGTGCCAGCAGCCTGTCGGAGGGGTGGGTCAACGTCCTGACTTTC.

The chain employs TRBV5-1 and TRBJ1-6; 7 nucleotides line up with TRBD1. V lost 4 bases, J lost 10 bases, and 8 bases stayed unmatched. Germline CDR1 SGHRS, CDR2 YFSETQ. CDR3 length: 14 residues. CDR3 coding DNA: TGCGCCAGCAGCATTGACAGGGAAGACTCACCCCTCCACTTT. It encodes CASSIDREDSPLHF.

The chain employs TRBV5-1 and TRBJ1-3, with 9 nucleotides matching TRBD1. The CDR3 consists of 16 residues. CDR1 is SGHRS and CDR2 is YFSETQ in the germline V gene. V was pared by 4 bases and J by 3 bases, with 8 bases of the junction left unmatched. CDR3 residues: CASSLAGTGRGNTIYF. The CDR3 DNA sequence: TGCGCCAGCAGCCTAGCCGGGACAGGGCGTGGAAACACCATATATTTT.

The V gene is TRBV18, the J gene TRBJ1-2, with TRBD1 matching 7 bases. J lost 3 bases, V lost 3 bases, and 4 bases had no gene match. Germline CDR1 reads KGHSH; CDR2 reads LQKENI. This CDR3 has 14 amino acids. CDR3 protein: CASSPWTGDYGYTF. The CDR3 DNA is TGTGCCAGCTCACCTTGGACAGGCGACTATGGCTACACCTTC. The full variable domain, with the rest looked up from reference TRBV18 and TRBJ1-2, is NAGVMQNPRHLVRRRGQEARLRCSPMKGHSHVYWYRQLPEEGLKFMVYLQKENIIDESGMPKERFSAEFPKEGPSILRIQQVVRGDSAAYFCASSPWTGDYGYTFGSGTRLTVV.

V is TRBV29-1 and J is TRBJ2-3; D gene unclear. CDR1 is SQVTM, CDR2 ANQGSEA, per germline. This CDR3 contains 13 residues. Trimming pared 4 bases from V and 0 bases from J, leaving 8 bases between. The DNA for the CDR3 is TGCAGCGTTGCGGGTGGGAGCACAGATACGCAGTATTTT. Residues: CSVAGGSTDTQYF.

This sequence joins TRBV9 and TRBJ1-6; 8 nucleotides line up with TRBD1. V shed 0 bases, J shed 5 bases, and the junction held 4 bases outside the gene matches. CDR3 length equals 16 residues. Germline assignment: CDR1 SGDLS and CDR2 YYNGEE. The CDR3 spells CASSVAAGQDNSPLHF. CDR3 nucleotide sequence: TGTGCCAGCAGCGTAGCCGCGGGACAGGATAATTCACCCCTCCACTTT.

The chain is built from TRBV19 and TRBJ2-1; perhaps TRBD2 as D (5 bases). Germline V gene sequence: CDR1 LNHDA, CDR2 SQIVND (reference sequence). Trimming stripped 2 bases from V and 1 base from J, with 15 bases between. The CDR3 has 17 amino acids. This CDR3 reads CASSILRGPHSYNEQFF. DNA of the CDR3: TGTGCCAGTAGTATACTTCGAGGGCCACATTCCTACAATGAGCAGTTCTTC. The full variable domain, its missing parts supplied by reference TRBV19 and TRBJ2-1, is DGGITQSPKYLFRKEGQNVTLSCEQNLNHDAMYWYRQDPGQGLRLIYYSQIVNDFQKGDIAEGYSVSREKKESFPLTVTSAQKNPTAFYLCASSILRGPHSYNEQFFGPGTRLTVL.

The genes are TRBV6-2 or TRBV6-3 and TRBJ1-5; 8 nucleotides align to TRBD1. Trimming took 0 bases from V and 7 from J; bases not matched to a gene: 11. Per germline, CDR1 MNHEY and CDR2 SVGEGT. The CDR3 has 17 amino acids. Here the CDR3 DNA reads TGTGCCAGCAGTTACTCGAAGGGCAGGGGGCAGGGGCAGCCCCAGCATTTT. Protein sequence: CASSYSKGRGQGQPQHF.

This sequence joins TRBV18 and TRBJ2-1, with 7 bases that match TRBD2. Trimming cost V 3 bases and J 10 bases; bases outside gene matches: 18. The CDR3 is 17 residues long. From germline, CDR1 is KGHSH and CDR2 LQKENI. CDR3 DNA sequence: TGTGCCAGCTCACCCGCCGGGCGATCTAGCGGCCTAGGAGAGCAGTTCTTC. It is translated as CASSPAGRSSGLGEQFF.

The chain is built from TRBV9 and TRBJ1-6, with TRBD1 identical over 8 bases. The germline V gene has CDR1 SGDLS and CDR2 YYNGEE. Trimming at V came to 3 bases and at J to 3 bases, leaving 5 bases not matched to a gene. The CDR3 covers 16 residues. CDR3 amino acids: CASSAQGADYNSPLHF. CDR3 DNA sequence: TGTGCCAGCAGCGCCCAGGGGGCCGACTATAATTCACCCCTCCACTTT. Full variable domain (missing parts from reference TRBV9 and TRBJ1-6): DSGVTQTPKHLITATGQRVTLRCSPRSGDLSVYWYQQSLDQGLQFLIQYYNGEERAKGNILERFSAQQFPDLHSELNLSSLELGDSALYFCASSAQGADYNSPLHFGNGTRLTVT.

This clone was found a few times. The chain carries TRBV3-1 (or the pseudogene TRBV3-2) and TRBJ1-2; D not certain. This CDR3 region has 12 residues. V was trimmed by 3 bases and J by 8 bases, leaving 10 bases between them. Germline V gene data show CDR1 as LGHDT and CDR2 as YNNKEL (reference sequence). This CDR3 is CASSQDSRGYTF. Written as DNA, the CDR3 is TGTGCCAGCAGCCAGGACTCGCGAGGCTACACCTTC.

As concerns this clone: Other DNA sequences of this sample code for an identical CDR3. This chain links TRBV5-1 with TRBJ2-1; 8 nucleotides agree with TRBD2. The CDR3 has 14 residues. Germline CDR1 SGHRS, CDR2 YFSETQ. J was trimmed by 5 bases and V by 4 bases; bases with no gene match: 5. The CDR3 reads CASSPGLDHNEQFF. In DNA, the CDR3 is TGCGCCAGCAGCCCGGGACTAGATCACAATGAGCAGTTCTTC.

The chain combines TRBV18 with TRBJ2-3; perhaps TRBD1 as D (5 bases). The CDR3 is 14 amino acids. V dropped 3 bases and J dropped 3 bases, with 10 bases sitting between them. Germline V CDR1 and CDR2: KGHSH, LQKENI. CDR3 sequence: CASSPRTLTDTQYF. CDR3 coding DNA: TGTGCCAGCTCACCGAGGACACTGACAGATACGCAGTATTTT.

This chain links TRBV6-1 with TRBJ2-1, with D unresolved. There are 13 residues in the CDR3. Germline assignment: CDR1 MNHNS and CDR2 SASEGT. V lost 3 bases to trimming and J lost 8 bases, with 11 bases between them. For the CDR3, the DNA is TGTGCCAGCAGTGATAGCCCATGGGATGAGCAGTTCTTC. Encoded protein: CASSDSPWDEQFF.

This clone appeared once. V and J are TRBV6-5 and TRBJ2-1; maybe TRBD1 (7 bases). V lost 2 bases and J 6 bases, leaving 14 bases between the germline ends. This CDR3 is built from 15 residues. The germline CDR1 and CDR2 sequences are MNHEY and SVGAGI. The chain's CDR3 is CASSYVAGGFNEQFF. CDR3 DNA sequence: TGTGCCAGCAGTTACGTGGCAGGGGGGTTCAATGAGCAGTTCTTC.

The chain combines TRBV27 with TRBJ2-1; a possible D gene is TRBD2 (6 bases). Between the trimmed V and J ends, which lost 8 bases and 5 bases, there was a span of 19 bases. Per the germline V gene, CDR1 is MNHEY and CDR2 is SMNVEV (reference sequence). The CDR3 runs to 15 residues. CDR3 nucleotides: TGTGCCAGCTGGATGGCCCCCCGCGGGAACAATGAGCAGTTCTTC. Protein product: CASWMAPRGNNEQFF.

The chain has TRBV7-2 and TRBJ2-7; D is undetermined. The V end lost 3 bases, the J end lost 0 bases, and 9 bases lay between the germline ends. Germline V lookup: CDR1 SGHTA, CDR2 FQGNSA. This CDR3 has 14 amino acids. The CDR3 DNA reads as TGTGCCAGCAGCTTGTATAGTAGCTCCTACGAGCAGTACTTC. Its translation is CASSLYSSSYEQYF.

The chain couples TRBV7-9 to TRBJ1-5; D is unresolved. The CDR3 covers 16 residues. Germline loops: CDR1 SEHNR, CDR2 FQNEAQ (reference sequence). Trimming took off 1 base at V and 0 bases at J, with 10 bases between the two ends. The CDR3 protein is CASSLGPGYSNQPQHF. As DNA, the CDR3 is TGTGCCAGCAGCTTAGGTCCAGGTTATAGCAATCAGCCCCAGCATTTT.

This sequence joins TRBV18 and TRBJ1-4; possible D gene TRBD1, 5 bases. The CDR3 runs 16 residues. Per the germline V gene, CDR1 is KGHSH and CDR2 is LQKENI. The V end lost 3 bases, the J end lost 5 bases, and 16 bases lay between the germline ends. CDR3 nucleotide sequence: TGTGCCAGCTCACCCCGCCCCAGGGCTCAAAATGAAAAACTGTTTTTT. This translates into CASSPRPRAQNEKLFF. The entire variable domain, with the rest obtained from reference TRBV18 and TRBJ1-4, is as follows: NAGVMQNPRHLVRRRGQEARLRCSPMKGHSHVYWYRQLPEEGLKFMVYLQKENIIDESGMPKERFSAEFPKEGPSILRIQQVVRGDSAAYFCASSPRPRAQNEKLFFGSGTQLSVL.